The 21 T cell receptor beta chains below come from one sample, sequenced in a study of naive and memory T cell subsets. General study points: A few larger clonotypes appeared in naive repertoires, especially CD8, possibly memory cells re-expressing CD45RA.

What these receptors recognize is not known. Both TRBC1 and TRBC2 were covered by a beta constant-region primer of two equimolar oligonucleotides. The ligated cDNA underwent four PCR rounds using SP2 and nested alpha and beta constant-region primers. TCRdb re-derived calls from the UMI-ligation and nested PCR reads in MiXCR, one entry per CDR3 protein. This sample carries under 150,000 distinct CDR3 sequences, approximately 21% of them seen once, and the ten largest clones take roughly 0.6%. Material for sequencing was naive CD8+ T cells from blood. These TCRs come from a human donor in good health.

The J gene is TRBJ2-7, the V gene TRBV28, with 8 bases identical to TRBD1. Trimming cost V 1 base and J 5 bases; bases outside gene matches: 13. This CDR3 is 17 amino acids long. Germline V gives CDR1 MDHEN, CDR2 SYDVKM. CDR3 protein: CASSLSLLDRVFDEQYF. In DNA form, the CDR3 reads TGTGCCAGCAGTTTATCCTTATTGGACAGGGTTTTCGACGAGCAGTACTTC.

There are a few counts of this clonotype. The rearrangement joins TRBV27 to TRBJ1-5; D not resolved. The CDR3 is made up of 12 amino acids. The V end was cut by 1 base, the J end by 3 bases, with 1 base between. Germline V lookup: CDR1 MNHEY, CDR2 SMNVEV (reference sequence). The DNA for the CDR3 is TGTGCCAGCAGTTTATTCAATCAGCCCCAGCATTTT. It codes for CASSLFNQPQHF.

The J gene is TRBJ2-2, the V gene TRBV4-1; TRBD2 is a possible D gene (5 bases). The V and J ends lost 4 bases and 4 bases respectively, with 10 bases between them. Germline CDR1 MGHRA, CDR2 YSYEKL. The CDR3 has 14 amino acids. CDR3 DNA: TGCGCCAGCAGCCCCGGAGGTTTCACCGGGGAGCTGTTTTTT. Protein product: CASSPGGFTGELFF.

In its sample, this clonotype was seen a few times. The chain joins TRBV29-1 to TRBJ2-1; a possible D gene is TRBD1 (5 bases). Germline V gene lookup returns CDR1 SQVTM and CDR2 ANQGSEA. V was clipped by 7 bases and J by 4 bases, with 14 bases between them. The CDR3 totals 13 residues. CDR3 DNA sequence: TGCAGCGAACGACAGAGTTCTTACAATGAGCAGTTCTTC. Its protein is CSERQSSYNEQFF.

The chain carries TRBV11-2 and TRBJ1-2; D remains unclear. The CDR3 loop spans 14 amino acids. The germline CDR1 and CDR2 sequences are SGHAT and FQNNGV. V lost 1 base to trimming and J lost 5 bases, with 11 bases between them. The CDR3 sequence is CASSLVGMLYGYTF. For the CDR3, the DNA is TGTGCCAGCAGCTTAGTAGGCATGCTATATGGCTACACCTTC.

In this sample, this clonotype turned up a few times. V and J are TRBV20-1 and TRBJ1-1, with 11 bases identical to TRBD1. In germline, CDR1 is DFQATT, CDR2 SNEGSKA (reference sequence). The CDR3 loop spans 13 amino acids. Unmatched junction bases numbered 5, after V lost 6 bases and J lost 5 bases. The CDR3 nucleotides read TGCAGTGCATGGGACAGGGGGGGGACTGAAGCTTTCTTT. The encoded protein is CSAWDRGGTEAFF.

This clonotype turned up a few times. The V call is TRBV28, the J call TRBJ2-7; 10 bases fit TRBD1. Per the germline V gene, CDR1 is MDHEN and CDR2 is SYDVKM. The CDR3 contains 16 residues. V lost 3 bases and J lost 1; bases outside the gene matches: 6. This CDR3 reads CASSFDLDRGSYEQYF. The CDR3 DNA follows: TGTGCCAGCAGTTTTGATCTGGACAGGGGGTCCTACGAGCAGTACTTC.

The chain combines TRBV29-1 with TRBJ2-7, with TRBD1 matching over 7 bases. CDR1 and CDR2 from the germline V gene are SQVTM and ANQGSEA. V gave up 5 bases and J gave up 3 bases; unmatched junction bases: 7. The CDR3 covers 13 residues. The CDR3 is CSVRPGQSYEQYF. In DNA form, the CDR3 reads TGCAGCGTTCGACCGGGACAGAGCTACGAGCAGTACTTC.

This clonotype was seen more than once but under ten times. The rearrangement links TRBV28 to TRBJ1-2; no definite D call. This CDR3 region has 15 residues. Trimming removed 2 bases at V and 6 bases at J, with 16 bases between. The germline V gene has CDR1 MDHEN and CDR2 SYDVKM. CDR3 in DNA: TGTGCCAGCAGTTTAAGAGAGTACCTTGTGGATGGCTACACCTTC. Protein sequence: CASSLREYLVDGYTF.

This clonotype has a count of ten or more. The chain couples TRBV12-3 or TRBV12-4 to TRBJ2-7; no clear D. The CDR3 contains 12 residues. V dropped 3 bases and J dropped 5 bases, with 8 bases sitting between them. CDR3 sequence (DNA): TGTGCCAGCAGTTTTCGTCTACACGAGCAGTACTTC. Its translation is CASSFRLHEQYF.

This clonotype has more than one count but fewer than ten. This chain uses TRBV15 with TRBJ2-7; 7 nucleotides match TRBD2. The CDR3 extends over 13 amino acids. With V trimmed by 5 bases and J by 6 bases, 7 bases remained unmatched. Germline CDR1 LNHNV, CDR2 YYDKDF (reference sequence). In DNA form, the CDR3 reads TGTGCCACCAGCGACTGGGCGGGGGTCGAGCAGTACTTC. Translation: CATSDWAGVEQYF.

This clonotype was recorded a few times. This chain links TRBV12-3 or TRBV12-4 with TRBJ2-7; TRBD1 agrees at 12 bases. The CDR3 is 12 residues long. The ends lost 6 bases at V and 12 bases at J; junction bases unmatched: 6. The CDR3 bases are TGTGCCAGCAGCTCCGGGACAGGGGGCGGGTACTTC. It specifies CASSSGTGGGYF.

J is TRBJ1-1 and V is TRBV15; D unclear. Germline loops: CDR1 LNHNV, CDR2 YYDKDF (reference sequence). Trimming removed 0 bases from V and 5 bases from J, with 34 bases in between. The CDR3 runs to 22 residues. The CDR3: CATSRDGKTPLKDGWMWTEAFF. CDR3 DNA sequence: TGTGCCACCAGCAGAGATGGCAAAACGCCACTTAAGGACGGGTGGATGTGGACTGAAGCTTTCTTT.

The genes are TRBV7-9 and TRBJ2-7; 10 nucleotides line up with TRBD1. The CDR3 contains 15 residues. CDR1 is SEHNR and CDR2 is FQNEAQ in the germline V gene (reference sequence). J lost 5 bases, V lost 0 bases, and 4 bases had no gene match. The CDR3 nucleotides read TGTGCCAGCAGCTTAGCGGGGACAGGGGCCCACGAGCAGTACTTC. Residues: CASSLAGTGAHEQYF.

This clonotype was found a few times. This chain uses TRBV6-2 or TRBV6-3 with TRBJ2-1; 7 nucleotides align to TRBD2. The V and J ends lost 6 bases and 2 bases, in that order; junction bases with no gene match: 13. Germline loops: CDR1 MNHEY, CDR2 SVGEGT. The CDR3 spans 17 residues. The CDR3 DNA follows: TGTGCCAGCAGGCTCCCCCCGGCTAGCGGAGCCTACAATGAGCAGTTCTTC. Translating it yields CASRLPPASGAYNEQFF.

V gene TRBV7-8 combines with J gene TRBJ2-3; tentatively, D is TRBD1 (5 bases). The CDR3 totals 16 residues. Germline V lookup: CDR1 SGHVS, CDR2 FQNEAQ. With 2 bases removed from V and 2 bases from J, the gap between germline ends came to 14 bases. CDR3 sequence reads: CASSLILDTYTDTQYF. CDR3 in DNA: TGTGCCAGCAGCTTAATATTGGACACCTACACAGATACGCAGTATTTT.

The V call is TRBV5-1, the J call TRBJ2-7; D ambiguous. The ends were cut back, 3 bases at V and 3 bases at J, with 13 bases in the middle. Germline V lookup: CDR1 SGHRS, CDR2 YFSETQ. The CDR3 runs 14 residues. DNA for the CDR3: TGCGCCAGCAGCTGGGCCCCGGGCGACTACGAGCAGTACTTC. This codes for CASSWAPGDYEQYF.

The chain employs TRBV12-3 or TRBV12-4 and TRBJ2-1, with D perhaps matching TRBD1 (5 bases). The CDR3 covers 15 residues. V was shortened by 4 bases and J by 9 bases, with 19 bases between the two germline ends. This CDR3 reads CASSYDSPRGGEQFF. As DNA, the CDR3 is TGTGCCAGCAGTTACGACTCCCCAAGGGGCGGTGAGCAGTTCTTC.

This clonotype was observed a few times. This sequence joins TRBV11-2 and TRBJ1-1; 7 bases are a match to TRBD1. The CDR3 spans 16 residues. The ends lost 3 bases at V and 5 bases at J; junction bases unmatched: 12. Looked up from germline, CDR1 is SGHAT and CDR2 is FQNNGV. CDR3 sequence: CASSFWGRGQETEAFF. CDR3 DNA sequence: TGTGCCAGCAGCTTTTGGGGTAGGGGGCAAGAGACTGAAGCTTTCTTT.

This clonotype was observed once. The rearrangement joins TRBV9 to TRBJ2-1, with TRBD1 identical over 7 bases. Germline assignment: CDR1 SGDLS and CDR2 YYNGEE. This CDR3 region has 15 residues. V gave up 6 bases and J gave up 1 base; unmatched junction bases: 7. The CDR3 protein is CASNLGGVSYNEQFF. CDR3 nucleotides: TGTGCCAGCAATTTAGGGGGCGTTTCCTACAATGAGCAGTTCTTC.

The sample holds a few counts of this clonotype. The rearrangement links TRBV20-1 to TRBJ2-3, with 7 nucleotides matching TRBD2. The germline CDR1 and CDR2 sequences are DFQATT and SNEGSKA (reference sequence). The CDR3 sequence is 17 residues long. V trimming: 2 bases; J trimming: 1 base; junction bases outside the gene matches: 12. The CDR3 spells CSARPALWEGRTDTQYF. The DNA for the CDR3 is TGCAGTGCTAGACCAGCCCTCTGGGAGGGACGCACAGATACGCAGTATTTT.